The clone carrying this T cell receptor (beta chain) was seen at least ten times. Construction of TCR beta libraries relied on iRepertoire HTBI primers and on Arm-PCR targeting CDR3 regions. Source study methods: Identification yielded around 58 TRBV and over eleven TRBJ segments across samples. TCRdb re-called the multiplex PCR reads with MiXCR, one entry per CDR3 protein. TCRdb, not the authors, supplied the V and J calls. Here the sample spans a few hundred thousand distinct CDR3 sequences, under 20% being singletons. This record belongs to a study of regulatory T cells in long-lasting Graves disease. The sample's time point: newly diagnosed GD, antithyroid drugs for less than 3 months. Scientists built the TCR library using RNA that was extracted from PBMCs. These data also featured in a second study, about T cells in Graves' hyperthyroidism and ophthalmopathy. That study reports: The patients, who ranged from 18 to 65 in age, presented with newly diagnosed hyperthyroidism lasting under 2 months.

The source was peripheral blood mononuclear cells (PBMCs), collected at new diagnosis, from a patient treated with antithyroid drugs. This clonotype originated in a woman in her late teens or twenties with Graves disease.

Here the CDR3 reads CASSLVRWRGDRGNTEAFF. The DNA for the CDR3 is TGTGCCAGCAGCTTAGTGCGGTGGAGAGGGGACAGGGGTAACACTGAAGCTTTCTTT. V is TRBV7-8 and J is TRBJ1-1, with 10 bases matching TRBD1. Trimming removed 1 base from V and 2 bases from J; junction bases left unmatched: 13. CDR1 and CDR2 from the germline V gene are SGHVS and FQNEAQ. The CDR3 has 19 amino acids.